There are a few counts of the clone carrying this TCR beta chain. The antigen remains undetermined. This specimen belongs to a study of response to subunit inactivated influenza vaccine. Study conclusions and caveats: Each seasonal influenza vaccination, the authors suggested, recruits few new T cells.

Germline CDR1 is LNHNV and CDR2 is YYDKDF (reference sequence). The V end was cut by 8 bases, the J end by 2 bases, with 16 bases between. The CDR3 is made up of 15 amino acids. MiXCR, applied by TCRdb to the RT-PCR reads, yields one record per CDR3 protein. The table includes roughly 700,000 distinct CDR3 sequences, about a sixth detected once. This TCR was sampled from a man aged 45-60 years who received an inactivated influenza vaccine. V usage is TRBV15 and J usage is TRBJ2-1, with D perhaps matching TRBD2 (6 bases). The sample in question was PBMCs from blood, obtained about 11 days after vaccination. The CDR3 protein is CATEEMTGAYNEQFF. The CDR3 coding sequence is TGTGCCACCGAGGAGATGACGGGAGCCTACAATGAGCAGTTCTTC.